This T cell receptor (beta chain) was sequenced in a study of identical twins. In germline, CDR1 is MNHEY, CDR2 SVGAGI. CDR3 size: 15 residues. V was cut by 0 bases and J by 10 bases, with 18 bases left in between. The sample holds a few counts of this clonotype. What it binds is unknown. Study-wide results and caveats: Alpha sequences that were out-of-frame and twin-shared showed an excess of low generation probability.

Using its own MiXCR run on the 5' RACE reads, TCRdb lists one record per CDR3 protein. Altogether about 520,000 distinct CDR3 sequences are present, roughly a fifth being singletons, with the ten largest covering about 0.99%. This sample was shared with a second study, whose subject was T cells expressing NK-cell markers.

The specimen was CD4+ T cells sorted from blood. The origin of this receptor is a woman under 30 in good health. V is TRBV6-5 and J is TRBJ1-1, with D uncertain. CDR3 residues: CASSYSTGSTTGAFF. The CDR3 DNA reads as TGTGCCAGCAGTTACTCTACTGGGTCTACTACCGGAGCTTTCTTT.